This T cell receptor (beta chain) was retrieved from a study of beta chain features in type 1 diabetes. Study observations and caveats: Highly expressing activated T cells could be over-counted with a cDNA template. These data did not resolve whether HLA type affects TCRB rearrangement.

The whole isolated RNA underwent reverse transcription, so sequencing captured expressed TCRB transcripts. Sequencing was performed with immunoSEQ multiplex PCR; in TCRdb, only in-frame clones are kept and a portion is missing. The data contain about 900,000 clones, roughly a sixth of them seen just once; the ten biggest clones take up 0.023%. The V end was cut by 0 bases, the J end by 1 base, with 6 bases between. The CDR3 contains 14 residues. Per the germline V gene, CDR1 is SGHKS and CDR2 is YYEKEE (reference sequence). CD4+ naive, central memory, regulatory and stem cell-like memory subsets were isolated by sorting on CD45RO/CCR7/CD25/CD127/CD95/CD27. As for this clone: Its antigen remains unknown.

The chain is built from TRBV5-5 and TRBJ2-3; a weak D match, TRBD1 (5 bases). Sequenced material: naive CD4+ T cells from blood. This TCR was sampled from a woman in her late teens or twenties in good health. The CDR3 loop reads CASSLGQRTDTQYF. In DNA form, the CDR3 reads TGTGCCAGCAGCTTGGGACAGCGCACAGATACGCAGTATTTT.